This T cell receptor (beta chain) derives from a study of OX40 agonist ivuxolimab in advanced cancers. On the study more broadly: Those treated in dose escalation had hepatocellular carcinoma, melanoma, renal cell cancer or head and neck cancer.

Some clones are missing from TCRdb's copy, which holds only in-frame ones; the method was immunoSEQ multiplex PCR. The repertoire holds some 140,000 clones, 85% to 95% seen once, with approximately 1% in the top ten. There are 17 residues in the CDR3. Trimming stripped 4 bases from V and 9 bases from J, with 22 bases between. The germline CDR1 and CDR2 sequences are LGHNA and YNFKEQ. V gene TRBV4-2 combines with J gene TRBJ1-6; TRBD1 might be the D (6 bases). The starting material was CD4+ or CD8+ T cells sorted from blood, obtained in a trial of the OX40 agonist ivuxolimab. The receptor was derived from an adult with an advanced solid tumor such as melanoma, head and neck, liver or kidney cancer. The CDR3 DNA sequence: TGTGCCAGCAGCCCCAGAGCAGGGGACCCAGGCACTTCACCCCTCCACTTT. Translated, it gives CASSPRAGDPGTSPLHF.